This T cell receptor (beta chain) was identified in a study of shared T cell receptors in the human thymus. Generated by immunoSEQ multiplex PCR, the TCRdb table keeps only in-frame clones and is missing some. This sample has 700,000 or so clones; around 85% occur once, and the top ten carry around 0.01%. The CDR3 sequence is 15 residues long. V was pared by 0 bases and J by 5 bases, with 2 bases of the junction left unmatched. Germline V lookup: CDR1 MNHEY, CDR2 SVGAGI. With respect to this clone: The identical CDR3 is also encoded by other nucleotide sequences in the sample.

This same sample was also part of a study on human thymus T cells. As that report states: Thymic repertoires from unrelated individuals overlapped highly, related research reported.

The rearrangement uses TRBV6-5 and TRBJ2-7; 12 positions agree with TRBD1. The sample consisted of thymocytes. The sequence came from a girl in the first two years of life with a congenital heart defect. CDR3 in amino acids: CASSYSGQGADEQYF. In nucleotides, the CDR3 is TGTGCCAGCAGTTACTCGGGACAGGGGGCTGACGAGCAGTACTTC.